This T cell receptor (beta chain) was obtained from a study of cytomegalovirus exposure and HLA in healthy donors. Points on this clone: Antigen unknown.

Germline CDR1 LNHDA, CDR2 SQIVND (reference sequence). CDR3 length: 16 amino acids. Trimming cost V 5 bases and J 4 bases; bases outside gene matches: 9. 13 Jbeta primers and 60 Vbeta primers were used for the PCR. Authors' data handling: A later analysis tallied approximately 87 million unique TCR beta chains, about 11 million of them shared. Repertoires were generated with immunoSEQ multiplex PCR, while TCRdb's copy carries only in-frame clones and drops some. That table is the source of V, J and clone size, and D and trimming were worked out from the DNA. The repertoire includes more than 80,000 clones, 78% of them detected once, and approximately 4% sits in the top ten. General study findings and limits: Most likely, a cluster of highly shared sequence variants arose as a sequencing artifact.

The chain joins TRBV19 to TRBJ2-1, with 9 bases that match TRBD2. The receptor comes from a middle-aged woman in good health and CMV-seropositive. The sample consisted of PBMCs. CDR3 DNA: TGTGCCAGTAGTCCCCTACTAGCGGGTACTTACAATGAGCAGTTCTTC. Protein: CASSPLLAGTYNEQFF. Using reference TRBV19 and TRBJ2-1 for the parts outside the CDR3, the full variable domain is DGGITQSPKYLFRKEGQNVTLSCEQNLNHDAMYWYRQDPGQGLRLIYYSQIVNDFQKGDIAEGYSVSREKKESFPLTVTSAQKNPTAFYLCASSPLLAGTYNEQFFGPGTRLTVL.